This TCR beta chain was observed in a study of PD-L1 blockade in urothelial cancer. Study-wide context: The study started patients on atezolizumab at some point between 2014 and 2016, giving 1,200 mg intravenously every 3 weeks. The median T cell count in blood samples was 110,000 to 150,000.

Assay used: immunoSEQ multiplex PCR; TCRdb lists only in-frame clones, some missing. Of 35,000 to 45,000 clones listed, more than 80% were seen once; the top ten hold approximately 7.5%. Stated time point: peripheral blood 6 weeks after treatment start. Every patient provided from 1 to 8 samples, collected pretreatment and on-treatment. CDR1 is MDHEN, CDR2 SYDVKM, per germline. There are 14 residues in the CDR3. V gave up 6 bases and J gave up 0 bases, with 9 bases separating them. The clonotype originates from a man in his sixties or seventies with urothelial cancer. The chain recombines TRBV28 with TRBJ1-5, with TRBD1 as a possible D gene (5 bases). This material consisted of PBMCs, taken around atezolizumab (anti-PD-L1) treatment. CDR3 sequence: CASSPGSSNQPQHF. CDR3 DNA sequence: TGTGCCAGCAGCCCAGGGTCTAGCAATCAGCCCCAGCATTTT.